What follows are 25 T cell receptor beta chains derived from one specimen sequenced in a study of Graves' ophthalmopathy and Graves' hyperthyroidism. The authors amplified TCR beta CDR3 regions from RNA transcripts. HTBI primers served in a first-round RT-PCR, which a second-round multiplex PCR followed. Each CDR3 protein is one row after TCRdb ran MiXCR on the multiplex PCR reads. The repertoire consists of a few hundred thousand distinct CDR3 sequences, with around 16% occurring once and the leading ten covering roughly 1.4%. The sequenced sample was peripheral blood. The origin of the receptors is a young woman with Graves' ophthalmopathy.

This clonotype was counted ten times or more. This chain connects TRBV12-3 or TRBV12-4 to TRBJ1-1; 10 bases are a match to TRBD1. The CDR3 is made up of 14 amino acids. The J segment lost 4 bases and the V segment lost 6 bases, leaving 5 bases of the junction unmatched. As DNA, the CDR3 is TGTGCCAGCAGGGGAAGGACAGGGGGCACTGAAGCTTTCTTT. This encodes CASRGRTGGTEAFF.

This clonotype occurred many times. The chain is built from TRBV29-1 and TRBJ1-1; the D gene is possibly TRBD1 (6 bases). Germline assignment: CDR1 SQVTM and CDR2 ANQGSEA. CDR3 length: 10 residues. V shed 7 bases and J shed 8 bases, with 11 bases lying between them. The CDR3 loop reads CSGLQGEAFF. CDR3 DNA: TGCAGCGGATTACAGGGAGAAGCTTTCTTT.

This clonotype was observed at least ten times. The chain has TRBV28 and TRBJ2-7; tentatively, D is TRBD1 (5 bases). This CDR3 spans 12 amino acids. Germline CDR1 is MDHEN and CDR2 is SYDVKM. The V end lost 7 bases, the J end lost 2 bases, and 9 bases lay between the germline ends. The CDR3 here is CASTGSTYEQYF. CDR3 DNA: TGTGCCAGCACAGGGTCGACCTACGAGCAGTACTTC.

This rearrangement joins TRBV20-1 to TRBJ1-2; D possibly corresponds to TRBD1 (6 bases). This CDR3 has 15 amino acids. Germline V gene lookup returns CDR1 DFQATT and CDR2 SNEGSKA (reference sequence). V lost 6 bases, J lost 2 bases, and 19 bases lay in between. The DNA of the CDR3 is TGCAGTGCCACTGACACAGGGCCAGGCAACTATGGCTACACCTTC. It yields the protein CSATDTGPGNYGYTF.

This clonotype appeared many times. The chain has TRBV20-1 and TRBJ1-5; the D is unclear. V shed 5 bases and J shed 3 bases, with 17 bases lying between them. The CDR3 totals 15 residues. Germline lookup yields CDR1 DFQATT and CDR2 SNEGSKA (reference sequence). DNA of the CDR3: TGCAGTGCTGGATTTCTCCGGGGTTCCAATCAGCCCCAGCATTTT. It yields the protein CSAGFLRGSNQPQHF.

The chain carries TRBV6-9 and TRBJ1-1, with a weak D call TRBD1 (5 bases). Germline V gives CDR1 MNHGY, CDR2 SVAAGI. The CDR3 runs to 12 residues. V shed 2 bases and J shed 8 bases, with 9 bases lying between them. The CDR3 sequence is CASSYKGHEAFF. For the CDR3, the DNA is TGTGCCAGCAGTTATAAGGGGCACGAAGCTTTCTTT.

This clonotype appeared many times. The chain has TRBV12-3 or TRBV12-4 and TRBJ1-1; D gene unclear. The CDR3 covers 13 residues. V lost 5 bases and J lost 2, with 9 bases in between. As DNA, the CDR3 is TGTGCCAGCAGTGTCGGTATTAACACTGAAGCTTTCTTT. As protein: CASSVGINTEAFF.

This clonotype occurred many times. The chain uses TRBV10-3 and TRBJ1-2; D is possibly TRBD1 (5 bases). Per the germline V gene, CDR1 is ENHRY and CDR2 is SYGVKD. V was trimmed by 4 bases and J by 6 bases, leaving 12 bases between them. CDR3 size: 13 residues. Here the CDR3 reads CAISVGGLDGYTF. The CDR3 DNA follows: TGTGCCATCAGTGTGGGGGGGTTAGATGGCTACACCTTC.

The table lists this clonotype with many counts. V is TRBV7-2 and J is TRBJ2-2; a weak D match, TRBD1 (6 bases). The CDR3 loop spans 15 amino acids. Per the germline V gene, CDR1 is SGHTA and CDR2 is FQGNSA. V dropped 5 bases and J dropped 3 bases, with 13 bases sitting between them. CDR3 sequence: CASSAQGTHTGELFF. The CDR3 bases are TGTGCCAGCAGCGCGCAGGGGACGCACACCGGGGAGCTGTTTTTT.

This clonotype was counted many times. The CDR3 DNA follows: TGTGCCAGCAGCTTAGTTTCAGGGGATGGGTTGGGAGCCAAAAACATTCAGTACTTC. Amino acid sequence: CASSLVSGDGLGAKNIQYF. The chain couples TRBV11-2 to TRBJ2-4, with TRBD1 as a possible D gene (6 bases). CDR3 length: 19 amino acids. The V gene's germline CDR1 is SGHAT and CDR2 FQNNGV. The germline V and J ends were trimmed by 1 base and 0 bases, with 19 bases remaining between them.

The CDR3 protein is CASSFQLEAFF. The CDR3 DNA sequence: TGTGCCAGCAGCTTTCAGCTTGAAGCTTTCTTT. The V gene is TRBV7-9, the J gene TRBJ1-1; D not certain. Germline-derived CDR1 and CDR2 are SEHNR and FQNEAQ (reference sequence). V dropped 3 bases and J dropped 7 bases, with 6 bases sitting between them. CDR3 length: 11 residues.

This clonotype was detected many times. The CDR3 sequence is CASSQEIGRWAEAFF. The CDR3 DNA is TGTGCCAGCAGCCAAGAGATCGGCAGGTGGGCTGAAGCTTTCTTT. The chain couples TRBV14 to TRBJ1-1, with unresolved D. Deletions cut 0 bases from V and 6 bases from J, with 14 bases between. The germline CDR1 and CDR2 sequences are SGHDN and FVKESK. This CDR3 has 15 residues.

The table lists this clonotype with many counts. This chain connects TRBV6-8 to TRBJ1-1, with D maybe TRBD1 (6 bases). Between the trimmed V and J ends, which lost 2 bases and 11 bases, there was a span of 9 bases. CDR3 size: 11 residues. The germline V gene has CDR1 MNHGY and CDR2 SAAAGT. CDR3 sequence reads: CASSYTQGAFF. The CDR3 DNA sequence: TGTGCCAGCAGTTACACCCAGGGGGCTTTCTTT.

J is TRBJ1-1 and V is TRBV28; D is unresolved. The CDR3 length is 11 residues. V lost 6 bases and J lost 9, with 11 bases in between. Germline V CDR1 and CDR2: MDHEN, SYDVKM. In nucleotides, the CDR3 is TGTGCCAGCAGGGAGATAGGAAAAGCTTTCTTT. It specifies CASREIGKAFF.

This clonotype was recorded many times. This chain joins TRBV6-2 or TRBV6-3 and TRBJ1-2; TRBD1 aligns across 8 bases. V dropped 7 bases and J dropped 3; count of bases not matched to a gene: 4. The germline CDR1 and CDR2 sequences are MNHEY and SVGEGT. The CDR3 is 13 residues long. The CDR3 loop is CASTRQGYYGYTF. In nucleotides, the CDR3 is TGTGCCAGCACGAGACAGGGGTACTATGGCTACACCTTC.

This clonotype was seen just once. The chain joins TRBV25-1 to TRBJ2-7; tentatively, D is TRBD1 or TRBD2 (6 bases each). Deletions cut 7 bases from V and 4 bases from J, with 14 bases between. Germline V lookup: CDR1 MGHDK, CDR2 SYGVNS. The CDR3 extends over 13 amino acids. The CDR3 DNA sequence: TGTGCCAGCAAGGGGGACGGGGGTTACGAGCAGTACTTC. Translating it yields CASKGDGGYEQYF.

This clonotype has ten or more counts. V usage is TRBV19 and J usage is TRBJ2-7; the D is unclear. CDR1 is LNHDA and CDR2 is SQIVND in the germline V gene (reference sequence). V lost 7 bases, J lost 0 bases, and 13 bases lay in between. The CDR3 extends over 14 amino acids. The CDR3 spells CASNPSVFSYEQYF. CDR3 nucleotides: TGTGCCAGTAACCCGTCAGTATTCTCCTACGAGCAGTACTTC.

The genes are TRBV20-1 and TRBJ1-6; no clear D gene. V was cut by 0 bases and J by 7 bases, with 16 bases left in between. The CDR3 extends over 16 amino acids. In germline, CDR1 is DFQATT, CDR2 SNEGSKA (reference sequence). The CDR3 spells CSAREPTGSWNSPLHF. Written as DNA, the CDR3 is TGCAGTGCTAGAGAACCCACTGGGTCCTGGAATTCACCCCTCCACTTT.

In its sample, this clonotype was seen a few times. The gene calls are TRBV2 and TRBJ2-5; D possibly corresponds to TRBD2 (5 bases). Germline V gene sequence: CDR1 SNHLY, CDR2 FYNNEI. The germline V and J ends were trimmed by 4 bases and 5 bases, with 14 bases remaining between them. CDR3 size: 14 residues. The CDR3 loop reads CASSGFSVGETQYF. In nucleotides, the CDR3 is TGTGCCAGCAGTGGGTTTAGCGTCGGGGAGACCCAGTACTTC.

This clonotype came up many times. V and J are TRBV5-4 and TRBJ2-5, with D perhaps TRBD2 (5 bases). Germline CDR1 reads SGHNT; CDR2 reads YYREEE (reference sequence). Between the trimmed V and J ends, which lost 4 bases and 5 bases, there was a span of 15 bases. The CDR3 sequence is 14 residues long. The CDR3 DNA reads TGTGCCAGCAGCACGAAACGGGGATGGGAGACCCAGTACTTC. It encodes CASSTKRGWETQYF.

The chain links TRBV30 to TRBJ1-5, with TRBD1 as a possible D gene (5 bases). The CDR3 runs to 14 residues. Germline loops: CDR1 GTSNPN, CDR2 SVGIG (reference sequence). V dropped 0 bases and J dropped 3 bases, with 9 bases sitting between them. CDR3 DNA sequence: TGTGCCTGGAGTGTGGGGCGTCTCAATCAGCCCCAGCATTTT. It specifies CAWSVGRLNQPQHF. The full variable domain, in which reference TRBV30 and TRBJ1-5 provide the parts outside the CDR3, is SQTIHQWPATLVQPVGSPLSLECTVEGTSNPNLYWYRQAAGRGLQLLFYSVGIGQISSEVPQNLSASRPQDRQFILSSKKLLLSDSGFYLCAWSVGRLNQPQHFGDGTRLSIL.

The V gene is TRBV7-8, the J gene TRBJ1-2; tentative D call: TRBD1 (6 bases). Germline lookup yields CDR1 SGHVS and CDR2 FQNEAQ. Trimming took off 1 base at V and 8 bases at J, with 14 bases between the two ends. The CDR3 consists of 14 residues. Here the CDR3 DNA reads TGTGCCAGCAGCTTAGTAGGACAGAATGGGGGCTACACCTTC. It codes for CASSLVGQNGGYTF.

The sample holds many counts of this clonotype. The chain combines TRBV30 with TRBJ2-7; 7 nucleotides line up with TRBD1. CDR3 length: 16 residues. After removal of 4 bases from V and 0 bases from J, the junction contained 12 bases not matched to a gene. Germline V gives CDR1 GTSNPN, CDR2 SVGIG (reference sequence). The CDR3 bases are TGTGCCTGGACCCCGCCACCCCGGGACAGCTCCTACGAGCAGTACTTC. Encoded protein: CAWTPPPRDSSYEQYF.

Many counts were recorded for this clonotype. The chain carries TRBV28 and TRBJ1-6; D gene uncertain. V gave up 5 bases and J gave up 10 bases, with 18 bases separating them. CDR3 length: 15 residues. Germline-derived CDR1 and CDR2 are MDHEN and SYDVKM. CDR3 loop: CASSPLPQPRSPLHF. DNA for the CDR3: TGTGCCAGCAGTCCCCTCCCCCAGCCGAGGTCACCCCTCCACTTT.

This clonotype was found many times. The CDR3: CASSLGIAGGPSSYEQYF. DNA of the CDR3: TGTGCCAGCAGTTTGGGGATAGCGGGGGGCCCTAGCTCCTACGAGCAGTACTTC. The chain employs TRBV12-3 or TRBV12-4 and TRBJ2-7; 10 positions match TRBD2. The CDR3 consists of 18 residues. The V segment lost 3 bases and the J segment 0 bases; nucleotides outside the gene matches: 11.